The 22 T cell receptor beta chains reported below all come from one sample, sequenced in a study of blood T cells in healthy people across ages (dated by TCRdb to the mid-2010s). The library came from 5' RACE. Sequenced on an Illumina HiSeq 2500. The second PCR ran for roughly 7 to 11 cycles and used a J-beta primer mix along with a sample-barcoded 5' primer. In-frame beta chains were kept once TCRdb had trimmed the public reads at Q25 with fastp and called clones with MiXCR. One record per CDR3 amino acid sequence lists the most common genes and DNA. Counted in this sample were around 1.7 million distinct CDR3 sequences; over 25% of them appeared once. Of the sample, 7.7% falls within the top ten clones. The sample comprised blood. The receptors were gathered from a young woman in good health.

The V and J genes are TRBV5-1 and TRBJ2-3; no definite D call. This CDR3 spans 15 amino acids. V was pared by 4 bases and J by 6 bases, with 18 bases between. Germline loops: CDR1 SGHRS, CDR2 YFSETQ. DNA for the CDR3: TGCGCCAGCAGCCTTTACGGAGAATTGGGGGATACGCAGTATTTT. This codes for CASSLYGELGDTQYF.

This rearrangement joins TRBV3-1 to TRBJ2-1, with D maybe TRBD2 (5 bases). The CDR3 sequence is 16 residues long. Germline assignment: CDR1 LGHDT and CDR2 YNNKEL (reference sequence). V dropped 0 bases and J dropped 3 bases, with 12 bases sitting between them. The CDR3 nucleotides are TGTGCCAGCAGCCAAGATGGCCTAGCTGGCTACAATGAGCAGTTCTTC. Its protein product is CASSQDGLAGYNEQFF.

V usage is TRBV7-9 and J usage is TRBJ1-2; possibly TRBD1 for D (5 bases). Germline CDR1 reads SEHNR; CDR2 reads FQNEAQ (reference sequence). The CDR3 spans 13 residues. With 8 bases removed from V and 7 bases from J, the gap between germline ends came to 17 bases. The CDR3 coding sequence is TGTGCCAGCCGGACACAAAACCCCAGTGGCTACACCTTC. It translates to CASRTQNPSGYTF.

This clonotype was observed a few times. The CDR3 coding sequence is TGTGCCAGCAGTGAGGGATTGGGAACGCAGTATTTT. Amino acid sequence: CASSEGLGTQYF. The rearrangement uses TRBV6-1 and TRBJ2-3; D remains unclear. This CDR3 is 12 amino acids long. CDR1 MNHNS and CDR2 SASEGT come from the germline V gene. V was clipped by 3 bases and J by 9 bases, with 10 bases between them.

This clonotype appeared a single time. A much larger clone differs by one base, so this may be a read error. The rearrangement joins TRBV7-2 to TRBJ2-1; 12 positions agree with TRBD2. Germline values: CDR1 SGHTA, CDR2 FQGNSA. V was pared by 1 base and J by 13 bases, with 11 bases of the junction left unmatched. The CDR3 covers 16 residues. The CDR3 spells CASSLVLAGGKETQFF. The CDR3 nucleotides are TGTGCCAGCAGCTTAGTTCTAGCGGGAGGGAAAGAGACCCAGTTCTTC.

This clonotype was detected only a few times. The chain couples TRBV5-5 to TRBJ2-2, with a possible D match to TRBD2 (6 bases). V was trimmed by 9 bases and J by 6 bases, leaving 12 bases between them. Germline-derived CDR1 and CDR2 are SGHKS and YYEKEE (reference sequence). CDR3 length: 12 amino acids. This CDR3 reads CATTWGAGELFF. The CDR3 nucleotides are TGTGCCACCACTTGGGGGGCCGGGGAGCTGTTTTTT.

This clonotype was recorded at least ten times. The rearrangement links TRBV5-5 to TRBJ2-3; D gene ambiguous. The V and J ends lost 0 bases and 6 bases respectively, with 8 bases between them. The length of the CDR3 is 13 residues. Germline loops: CDR1 SGHKS, CDR2 YYEKEE (reference sequence). The CDR3, as DNA: TGTGCCAGCAGCTTGGTAGCACTGGATACGCAGTATTTT. Translation gives CASSLVALDTQYF.

This clonotype has just a few counts. V gene TRBV6-6 combines with J gene TRBJ2-7; D could derive from TRBD1 or TRBD2 (6 bases each). Trimming stripped 5 bases from V and 3 bases from J, with 20 bases between. Germline CDR1 MNHNY, CDR2 SVGAGI (reference sequence). The CDR3 loop spans 16 amino acids. The CDR3 loop is CASSPIGGGNDYEQYF. The DNA for the CDR3 is TGTGCCAGCAGTCCTATTGGAGGGGGGAATGACTACGAGCAGTACTTC.

This chain joins TRBV7-6 and TRBJ2-1; 8 nucleotides agree with TRBD2. The DNA end is a closer match to TRBJ2-7, so the J assignment may be wrong. The CDR3 has 17 residues. From germline, CDR1 is SGHVS and CDR2 FNYEAQ. Here the CDR3 reads CASSLAGDGGAYNEQYF. In nucleotides, the CDR3 is TGTGCCAGCAGCTTAGCAGGCGACGGGGGGGCGTACAATGAGCAGTACTTC.

The chain has TRBV11-2 and TRBJ2-1, with 14 bases that match TRBD2. V dropped 3 bases and J dropped 1; count of bases not matched to a gene: 14. Germline CDR1 and CDR2: SGHAT and FQNNGV. This CDR3 spans 21 amino acids. CDR3 sequence: CASSFPRGGTSGSGSYNEQFF. The CDR3 coding sequence is TGTGCCAGCAGCTTCCCCAGGGGGGGGACTAGCGGGAGTGGGTCCTACAATGAGCAGTTCTTC.

This chain uses TRBV4-1 with TRBJ2-1; TRBD2 aligns across 16 bases. The CDR3 totals 17 residues. Germline V CDR1 and CDR2: MGHRA, YSYEKL. After removal of 2 bases from V and 7 bases from J, the junction contained 5 bases not matched to a gene. In DNA form, the CDR3 reads TGCGCCAGCAGCCAACCCGGGACTAGCGGGGGGGCAAATGAGCAGTTCTTC. Its protein product is CASSQPGTSGGANEQFF.

This clonotype was observed a handful of times. A much larger clone sits a single nucleotide away, making a read error possible. V gene TRBV7-9 combines with J gene TRBJ1-1; 7 bases agree with TRBD1. There are 13 residues in the CDR3. Germline CDR1 is SEHNR and CDR2 is FQNEAQ (reference sequence). CDR3 sequence: CASSWGQNTEVFF. CDR3 nucleotides: TGTGCCAGCAGCTGGGGACAGAACACTGAAGTTTTCTTT.

This clonotype has only a few counts. The chain recombines TRBV6-2 or TRBV6-3 with TRBJ2-7, with TRBD1 as a possible D gene (6 bases). Germline-derived CDR1 and CDR2 are MNHEY and SVGEGT. The germline V and J ends were trimmed by 5 bases and 3 bases, with 14 bases remaining between them. The CDR3 is 14 amino acids. In DNA form, the CDR3 reads TGTGCCAGCAGTGACCGGACAGTTGGCTACGAGCAGTACTTC. Its translation is CASSDRTVGYEQYF.

This clonotype came up a few times. The genes are TRBV5-1 and TRBJ2-5; 8 bases are shared with TRBD2. The germline gives CDR1 SGHRS, CDR2 YFSETQ. This CDR3 spans 16 amino acids. The V segment lost 3 bases and the J segment 2 bases; nucleotides outside the gene matches: 9. CDR3 loop: CASSSTLAGSQETQYF. CDR3 coding DNA: TGCGCCAGCAGCTCCACATTAGCGGGATCACAAGAGACCCAGTACTTC. The whole variable domain, filled in from reference TRBV5-1 and TRBJ2-5, reads KAGVTQTPRYLIKTRGQQVTLSCSPISGHRSVSWYQQTPGQGLQFLFEYFSETQRNKGNFPGRFSGRQFSNSRSEMNVSTLELGDSALYLCASSSTLAGSQETQYFGPGTRLLVL.

At least ten counts were recorded for this clonotype. The genes are TRBV29-1 and TRBJ1-5; D gene uncertain. V lost 4 bases, J lost 2 bases, and 6 bases lay in between. CDR1 SQVTM and CDR2 ANQGSEA come from the germline V gene. The CDR3 totals 12 residues. The CDR3 reads CSVVEGNQPQHF. The CDR3 DNA follows: TGCAGCGTTGTAGAAGGCAATCAGCCCCAGCATTTT.

The V call is TRBV29-1, the J call TRBJ1-2; D is unclear. Looked up from germline, CDR1 is SQVTM and CDR2 is ANQGSEA. Trimming removed 0 bases at V and 2 bases at J, with 10 bases between. The CDR3 consists of 14 residues. CDR3 loop: CSVEDRYGNYGYTF. The CDR3 DNA is TGCAGCGTTGAAGACCGGTATGGGAACTATGGCTACACCTTC.

Remarks on this clonotype: This may be a read error, as it is one base from a much larger clone. This rearrangement joins TRBV20-1 to TRBJ2-3; D is undetermined. There are 12 residues in the CDR3. Germline V gene data show CDR1 as DFQATT and CDR2 as SNEGSKA (reference sequence). CDR3 region: CSPRDRADTQYF. The CDR3 DNA sequence: TGCAGTCCTAGAGATCGGGCAGATACGCAGTATTTT.

A single count supports this clonotype. A read error is likely, as this CDR3 ends without the conserved phenylalanine or tryptophan. V usage is TRBV12-3 or TRBV12-4 and J usage is TRBJ1-5; tentatively, D is TRBD1 (5 bases). The CDR3 consists of 15 residues. The V end was cut by 1 base, the J end by 2 bases, with 9 bases between. The CDR3 DNA sequence: TGTGCCAGCAGTTTAGACGGGGGTGGCAATCAGCCCCAGCATGTT. This translates into CASSLDGGGNQPQHV.

This clonotype was counted a few times. This rearrangement joins TRBV12-3 or TRBV12-4 to TRBJ2-7; TRBD2 aligns across 10 bases. The CDR3 extends over 14 amino acids. V shed 5 bases and J 6 bases; nucleotides not matched to a gene: 7. Here the CDR3 reads CASSLSSGSTEQYF. The DNA for the CDR3 is TGTGCCAGCAGTCTTTCTAGCGGGAGTACCGAGCAGTACTTC.

Only a few counts were recorded for this clonotype. The chain joins TRBV12-3 or TRBV12-4 to TRBJ1-5, with D unresolved. This CDR3 comprises 15 residues. Trimming shortened V by 5 bases and J by 7 bases, and 18 bases separated the two germline ends. The CDR3 sequence is CASSPDGVKGQPQHF. The CDR3 region has the DNA TGTGCCAGCAGTCCCGACGGGGTCAAAGGCCAGCCCCAGCATTTT.

This clonotype was seen more than once but under ten times. This chain joins TRBV5-1 and TRBJ2-3, with a possible D match to TRBD2 (6 bases). With 0 bases removed from V and 6 bases from J, the gap between germline ends came to 14 bases. There are 15 residues in the CDR3. The germline V gene encodes CDR1 SGHRS and CDR2 YFSETQ. CDR3 sequence (DNA): TGCGCCAGCAGCTTGGGGGGACTTCCTGGGGATACGCAGTATTTT. It translates to CASSLGGLPGDTQYF.

A few counts support this clonotype. The chain links TRBV12-3 or TRBV12-4 to TRBJ2-2; the D is unclear. The CDR3 is made up of 14 amino acids. V lost 5 bases, J lost 4 bases, and 11 bases lay in between. In DNA, the CDR3 is TGTGCCAGCAGTCCCAGGACCTCCACCGGGGAGCTGTTTTTT. Its translation is CASSPRTSTGELFF.